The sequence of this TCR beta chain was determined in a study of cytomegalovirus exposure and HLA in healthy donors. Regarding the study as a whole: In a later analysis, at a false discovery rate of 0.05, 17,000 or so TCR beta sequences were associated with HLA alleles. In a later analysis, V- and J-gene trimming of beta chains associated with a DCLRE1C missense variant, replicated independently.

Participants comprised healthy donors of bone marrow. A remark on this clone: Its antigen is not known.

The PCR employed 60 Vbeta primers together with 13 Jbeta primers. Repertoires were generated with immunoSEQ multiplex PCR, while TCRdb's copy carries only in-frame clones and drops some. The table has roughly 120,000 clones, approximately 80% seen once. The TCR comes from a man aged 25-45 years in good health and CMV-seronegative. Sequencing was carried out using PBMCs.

This CDR3 is CASSLGGDTQYF. CDR3 DNA: TGTGCCAGCAGTCTCGGAGGAGATACGCAGTATTTT. The rearrangement joins TRBV27 to TRBJ2-3, with a tentative D call TRBD2 (5 bases). CDR3 length equals 12 residues. Trimming removed 5 bases from V and 5 bases from J, with 8 bases in between. In germline, CDR1 is MNHEY, CDR2 SMNVEV (reference sequence).